The 11 T cell receptor beta chains below were found in one sample sequenced in a study of PD-L1 blockade in urothelial cancer. Sample time point: pretreatment peripheral blood. Repertoires were generated with immunoSEQ multiplex PCR, while TCRdb's copy carries only in-frame clones and drops some. The table lists some 50,000 clones, roughly 87% of them singletons. Material: PBMCs, obtained around atezolizumab (anti-PD-L1) treatment. The receptors were sampled from a woman aged 55-75 years with urothelial cancer.

V is TRBV28 and J is TRBJ1-1, with TRBD1 matching 7 bases. The V segment lost 6 bases and the J segment 0 bases; nucleotides outside the gene matches: 4. Germline CDR1 is MDHEN and CDR2 is SYDVKM. This CDR3 region has 14 residues. The CDR3 spells CASSPQGMNTEAFF. The CDR3 nucleotides read TGTGCCAGCAGCCCACAGGGGATGAACACTGAAGCTTTCTTT.

CDR3 in amino acids: CASTDDVHTYEQYF. The CDR3 nucleotides read TGTGCCAGCACCGATGATGTCCACACCTACGAGCAGTACTTC. The chain employs TRBV9 and TRBJ2-7, with D hard to call. Germline-derived CDR1 and CDR2 are SGDLS and YYNGEE. Deletions cut 6 bases from V and 2 bases from J, with 15 bases between. CDR3 length: 14 amino acids.

The chain links TRBV11-3 to TRBJ2-5, with D possibly TRBD1 on 5 matching bases. CDR3 length: 14 residues. Between the trimmed V and J ends, which lost 1 base and 3 bases, there was a span of 9 bases. The germline gives CDR1 SGHNT, CDR2 YENEEA. CDR3 coding DNA: TGTGCCAGCAGCTTAGGTGGCAGGGAAGAGACCCAGTACTTC. As protein: CASSLGGREETQYF.

The chain has TRBV7-9 and TRBJ2-3; 9 positions agree with TRBD1. V was clipped by 5 bases and J by 3 bases; unmatched bases: 6. The germline V gene has CDR1 SEHNR and CDR2 FQNEAQ (reference sequence). The CDR3 runs 15 residues. The CDR3 protein is CASSPWTGETDTQYF. The CDR3 DNA sequence: TGTGCCAGCAGCCCTTGGACAGGGGAGACAGATACGCAGTATTTT.

This clone has only a few counts. This CDR3 is CASSPFRGNTEAFF. The CDR3 coding sequence is TGTGCCAGTAGCCCTTTCAGGGGGAACACTGAAGCTTTCTTT. The V gene is TRBV19, the J gene TRBJ1-1; possibly TRBD1 for D (6 bases). The ends were cut back, 6 bases at V and 1 base at J, with 12 bases in the middle. Germline-derived CDR1 and CDR2 are LNHDA and SQIVND (reference sequence). This CDR3 is built from 14 residues.

The rearrangement joins TRBV6-5 to TRBJ2-7; D is perhaps TRBD2 (6 bases). The CDR3 spans 14 residues. The germline V gene has CDR1 MNHEY and CDR2 SVGAGI. Between the trimmed V and J ends, which lost 5 bases and 0 bases, there was a span of 11 bases. The CDR3 bases are TGTGCCAGCAGTAGGTCGGGAGACTCCTACGAGCAGTACTTC. It codes for CASSRSGDSYEQYF.

The V gene is TRBV7-8, the J gene TRBJ2-3; TRBD2 matches 11 bases. The junction had 7 bases not matched to a gene; V was cut back by 5 bases and J by 3 bases. The CDR3 contains 16 residues. Germline values: CDR1 SGHVS, CDR2 FQNEAQ. Here the CDR3 reads CASSRGASGGTDTQYF. DNA of the CDR3: TGTGCCAGCAGCCGTGGGGCTAGCGGGGGGACAGATACGCAGTATTTT.

This clone was found a few times. The DNA of the CDR3 is TGTGCCAGCAGCTTGGCTGCGAGCACTGAAGCTTTCTTT. Translation: CASSLAASTEAFF. V and J are TRBV5-5 and TRBJ1-1; no clear D gene. CDR3 length: 13 residues. V was cut by 0 bases and J by 4 bases, with 7 bases left in between. From germline, CDR1 is SGHKS and CDR2 YYEKEE (reference sequence). Drawing the rest from reference TRBV5-5 and TRBJ1-1, the complete variable domain is DAGVTQSPTHLIKTRGQQVTLRCSPISGHKSVSWYQQVLGQGPQFIFQYYEKEERGRGNFPDRFSARQFPNYSSELNVNALLLGDSALYLCASSLAASTEAFFGQGTRLTVV.

This clone showed up just once. CDR3 protein: CASRGAEQFF. CDR3 bases: TGTGCCAGCAGAGGGGCAGAGCAGTTCTTC. The chain links TRBV7-9 to TRBJ2-1; a possible D gene is TRBD1 (5 bases). The CDR3 covers 10 residues. CDR1 SEHNR and CDR2 FQNEAQ come from the germline V gene (reference sequence). Trimming pared 6 bases from V and 10 bases from J, leaving 7 bases between.

This clone was counted only a few times. J is TRBJ1-2 and V is TRBV6-6; possibly TRBD1 for D (5 bases). Per germline, CDR1 MNHNY and CDR2 SVGAGI (reference sequence). CDR3 length: 13 residues. The V and J ends lost 5 bases and 1 base respectively, with 8 bases between them. CDR3 bases: TGTGCCAGCAGTATGACAGATAACTATGGCTACACCTTC. It encodes CASSMTDNYGYTF.

This chain connects TRBV10-3 to TRBJ2-1; 11 bases are a match to TRBD2. CDR1 is ENHRY and CDR2 is SYGVKD in the germline V gene. The V segment lost 2 bases and the J segment 9 bases; nucleotides outside the gene matches: 3. This CDR3 region has 14 residues. The DNA of the CDR3 is TGTGCCATCAGTGAGACTAGCGGGAGAGCTGAGCAGTTCTTC. Translated, it gives CAISETSGRAEQFF.